A selection of T cell receptor beta chains follows, all from one sample in a study of blood T cells in healthy people across ages. TCRdb reprocessed the 5' RACE reads via MiXCR and lists one record per CDR3 protein. This table holds about a million distinct CDR3 sequences, roughly 47% found once. Sample: blood. These receptor sequences come from a woman in her sixties in good health. The CDR3 runs from the conserved cysteine through the conserved F or W. A D gene is named only where the DNA matches it firmly. The size of a clone is reported for some rows only, either as once, few or many, or as a class for expanded clones.

D gene | J gene | V gene | clone size | CDR3 DNA | CDR3 protein
NA | TRBJ2-4 | TRBV7-9 | few | TGTGCCAGCAGCCCCGAAAACATTCAGTACTTC | CASSPENIQYF
NA | TRBJ2-7 | TRBV21-1 | few | TGTGCCAGCAGCAAATTCGAGACTAGCGGGAGGGGTCGTAGCTCCTACGAGCAGTACTTC | CASSKFETSGRGRSSYEQYF
TRBD2 | TRBJ2-1 | TRBV4-3 | NA | TGCGCCAGCAGCTCGGGACTAGCGTTGTTCTTC | CASSSGLALFF
NA | TRBJ1-2 | TRBV10-3 | few | TGTGCCACTCTGCCGGGATCCCAAGCGCCCGGCTACACCTTC | CATLPGSQAPGYTF
NA | TRBJ2-3 | TRBV27 | few | TGTGCCAGCAGTTTCCTCAATAGCACAGATACGCAGTATTTT | CASSFLNSTDTQYF
NA | TRBJ2-7 | TRBV7-2 | NA | TGTGCCAGCAGCTTAGGTTTTAGTTTAGAGGGAGTCTACGAGCAGTACTTC | CASSLGFSLEGVYEQYF
TRBD2 | TRBJ2-1 | TRBV7-4 | NA | TGTGCCAGCAGAAAGAGGACTAGCCCACATTACAATGAGCAGTTCTTC | CASRKRTSPHYNEQFF
NA | TRBJ2-1 | TRBV20-1 | once | TGCAGTGCTAGAGATCCCCCTAGTTCCAATGAGCAGTTCTTC | CSARDPPSSNEQFF
TRBD1 | TRBJ2-7 | TRBV5-1 | NA | TGCGCCAGCAGCTTGAAAGCTGGGACAGATATCTACGAGCAGTACTTC | CASSLKAGTDIYEQYF
NA | TRBJ2-3 | TRBV27 | NA | TGTGCCAGCAGTTTATCGTGGCGCACAGATACGCAGTATTTT | CASSLSWRTDTQYF
TRBD1 | TRBJ1-2 | TRBV20-1 | NA | TGCAGTGCAGCCCGGGACAGGGGATACTATGGCTACACCTTC | CSAARDRGYYGYTF
TRBD2 | TRBJ2-2 | TRBV12-3/TRBV12-4 | NA | TGTGCCAGCAGTCTCGGGACTAGCGGGGGGGCCTGGACCGGGGAGCTGTTTTTT | CASSLGTSGGAWTGELFF
TRBD2 | TRBJ2-7 | TRBV25-1 | few | TGTGTTCCGACAAGAGCGGGGGTTACCTACGAGCAGTACTTC | CVPTRAGVTYEQYF
TRBD1 | TRBJ2-7 | TRBV25-1 | many | TGTGCCAGCAGTGCCTCCTGGGACAGAGCCAAACAGTACTTC | CASSASWDRAKQYF
TRBD1 | TRBJ2-7 | TRBV15 | few | TGTGCCACCAGCAGAGTAAGGGGACAGGGGATCTCCTACGAGCAGTACTTC | CATSRVRGQGISYEQYF
TRBD2 | TRBJ2-1 | TRBV7-2 | NA | TGTGCCAGCAGCCCAGGGAGGACTAGCGGGAGAAATGAGCAGTTCTTC | CASSPGRTSGRNEQFF
NA | TRBJ2-1 | TRBV29-1 | NA | TGCAGCGTTGAAACTTATTACAATGAGCAGTTCTTC | CSVETYYNEQFF
TRBD1 | TRBJ2-7 | TRBV6-2/TRBV6-3 | NA | TGTGCCAGCAGACACGCCGGGACAGGGTTCGAGCAGTACTTC | CASRHAGTGFEQYF
TRBD2 | TRBJ2-1 | TRBV3-1 | NA | TGTGCCAGCAGCCCTAGCGGGAGGTATTCGTTCTTC | CASSPSGRYSFF
NA | TRBJ2-3 | TRBV6-2/TRBV6-3 | few | TGTGCCAGCAGTTACTCAACAACAGGGCTCTCATGGTCAGATACGCAGTATTTT | CASSYSTTGLSWSDTQYF
TRBD2 | TRBJ2-5 | TRBV6-5 | NA | TGTGCCAGCAGTTCTCTAGCGGGATGGAATGAGCAGTACTTC | CASSSLAGWNEQYF
TRBD2 | TRBJ2-1 | TRBV20-1 | NA | TGCAGTGCTAGAGCCGAGACTAGCGGGAGGGTCAATGAGCAGTTCTTC | CSARAETSGRVNEQFF